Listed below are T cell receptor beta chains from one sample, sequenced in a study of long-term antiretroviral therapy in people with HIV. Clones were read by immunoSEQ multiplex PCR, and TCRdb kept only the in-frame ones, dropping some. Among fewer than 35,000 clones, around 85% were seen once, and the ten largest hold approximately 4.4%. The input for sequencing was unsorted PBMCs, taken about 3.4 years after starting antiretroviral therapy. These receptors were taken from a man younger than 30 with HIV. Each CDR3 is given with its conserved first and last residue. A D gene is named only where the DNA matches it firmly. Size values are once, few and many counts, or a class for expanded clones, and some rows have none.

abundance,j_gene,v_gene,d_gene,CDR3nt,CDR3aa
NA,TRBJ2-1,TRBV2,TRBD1,TGTGCCAGCAGTGAAATCTTCACAAGGAGACAGGGAAAATACAATGAGCAGTTCTTC,CASSEIFTRRQGKYNEQFF
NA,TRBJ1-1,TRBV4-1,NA,TGCGCCAGCGCTTCGAACCAGGGAAACACTGAAGCTTTCTTT,CASASNQGNTEAFF
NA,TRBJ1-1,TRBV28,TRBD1,TGTGCCAGCAGTTTATCCGCAGGGGGCACTGAAGCTTTCTTT,CASSLSAGGTEAFF
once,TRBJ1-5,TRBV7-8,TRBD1,TGTGCCAGCAGCTTAGACAGGGGTTTAAATCAGCCCCAGCATTTT,CASSLDRGLNQPQHF
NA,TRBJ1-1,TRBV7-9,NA,TGTGCCAGCAGCGAGAGGGTTGGCAACACTGAAGCTTTCTTT,CASSERVGNTEAFF
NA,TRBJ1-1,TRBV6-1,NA,TGTGCCAGCAGTGAAGAGGGGGGGGGAGGGAACACTGAAGCTTTCTTT,CASSEEGGGGNTEAFF
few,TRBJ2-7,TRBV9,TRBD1,TGTGCCAGCAGCGTAGGGACAGGGAGCTCCTACGAGCAGTACTTC,CASSVGTGSSYEQYF
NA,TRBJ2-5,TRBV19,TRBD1,TGTGCCAGTAGTCAGGGCAGGGGGCGCGAAGAGACCCAGTACTTC,CASSQGRGREETQYF
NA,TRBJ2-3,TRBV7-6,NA,TGTGCCAGCAGCCACTACCAGGGGGGCCCCACAGATACGCAGTATTTT,CASSHYQGGPTDTQYF
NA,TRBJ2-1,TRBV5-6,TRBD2,TGTGCCAGCAGCATTCGGACTAGCGGGGGGGATGATGAGCAGTTCTTC,CASSIRTSGGDDEQFF
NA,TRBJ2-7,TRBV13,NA,TGTGCCAGCAGCTTAGGTAGGGGGACCCCCCCCTACGAGCAGTACTTC,CASSLGRGTPPYEQYF
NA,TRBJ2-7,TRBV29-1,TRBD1,TGCAGCGGACAGGGGCCTATAGGCTACGAGCAGTACTTC,CSGQGPIGYEQYF
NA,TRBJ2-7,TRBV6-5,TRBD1,TGTGCCAGCAGTTACCAGGGACAGGGGTCATACGAGCAGTACTTC,CASSYQGQGSYEQYF
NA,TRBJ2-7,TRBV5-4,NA,TGTGCCAGCAGCTTGACAGAAACCTACGAGCAGTACTTC,CASSLTETYEQYF
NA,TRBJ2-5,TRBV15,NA,TGTGCCACCAGCTCGGGTCCGGGGGAGACCCAGTACTTC,CATSSGPGETQYF
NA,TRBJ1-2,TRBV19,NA,TGTGCCAGTAAGGGGGGGCCGTTTACGTGGTATGGCTACACCTTC,CASKGGPFTWYGYTF
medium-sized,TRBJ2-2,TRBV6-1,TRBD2,TGTGCCAGCAGTCTAGCGGGAGACACCGGGGAGCTGTTTTTT,CASSLAGDTGELFF
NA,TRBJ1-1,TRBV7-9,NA,TGTGCCAGCAGCTCAGAATTGGCAGCTAACACTGAAGCTTTCTTT,CASSSELAANTEAFF
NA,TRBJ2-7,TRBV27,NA,TGTGCCAGCAGTTCCCGGCAGATTCCCCCCTACGAGCAGTACTTC,CASSSRQIPPYEQYF
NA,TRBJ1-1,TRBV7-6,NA,TGTGCCAGCAGCCCAATTCTAACTGAAGCTTTCTTT,CASSPILTEAFF
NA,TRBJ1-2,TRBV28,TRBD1,TGTGCCAGCAGCCCCGTAGGACAGGGTGGCTACACCTTC,CASSPVGQGGYTF
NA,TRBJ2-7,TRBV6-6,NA,TGTGCCAGCAGTTACTCGCGCGAGACACCGTCCTACGAGCAGTACTTC,CASSYSRETPSYEQYF
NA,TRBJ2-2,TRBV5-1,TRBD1,TGCGCCAGCAGCTGGGACAGAACGAACACCGGGGAGCTGTTTTTT,CASSWDRTNTGELFF
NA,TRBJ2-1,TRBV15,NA,TGTGCCACCAGCAGACGGGTTAGGGCCGACAATGAGCAGTTCTTC,CATSRRVRADNEQFF
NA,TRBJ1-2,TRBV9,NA,TGTGCCAGCAGCGTAGGTCATACAGAGAACTATGGCTACACCTTC,CASSVGHTENYGYTF